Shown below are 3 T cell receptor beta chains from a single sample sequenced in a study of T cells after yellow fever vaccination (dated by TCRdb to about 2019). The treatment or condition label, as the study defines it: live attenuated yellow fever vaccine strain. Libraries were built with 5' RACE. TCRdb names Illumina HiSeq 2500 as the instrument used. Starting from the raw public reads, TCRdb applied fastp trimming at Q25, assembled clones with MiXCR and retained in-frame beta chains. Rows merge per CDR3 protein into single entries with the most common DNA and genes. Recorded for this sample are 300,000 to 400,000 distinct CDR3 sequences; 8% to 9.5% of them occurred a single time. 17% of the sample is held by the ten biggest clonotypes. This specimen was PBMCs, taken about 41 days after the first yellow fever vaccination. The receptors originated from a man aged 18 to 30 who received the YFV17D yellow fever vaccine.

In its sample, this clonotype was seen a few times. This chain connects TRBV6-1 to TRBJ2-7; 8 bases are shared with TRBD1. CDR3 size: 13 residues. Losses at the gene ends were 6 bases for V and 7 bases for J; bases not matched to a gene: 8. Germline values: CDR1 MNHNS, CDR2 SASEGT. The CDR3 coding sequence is TGTGCCAGCAGCATTCAGGGGGCGCAGGAGCAGTACGTC. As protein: CASSIQGAQEQYV.

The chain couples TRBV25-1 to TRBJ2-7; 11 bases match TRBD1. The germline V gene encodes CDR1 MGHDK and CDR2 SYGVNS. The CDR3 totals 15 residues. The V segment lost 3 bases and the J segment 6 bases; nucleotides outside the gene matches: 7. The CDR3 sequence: CASSDPGQGAPEQYF. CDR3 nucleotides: TGTGCCAGCAGTGATCCCGGACAGGGGGCTCCCGAGCAGTACTTC.

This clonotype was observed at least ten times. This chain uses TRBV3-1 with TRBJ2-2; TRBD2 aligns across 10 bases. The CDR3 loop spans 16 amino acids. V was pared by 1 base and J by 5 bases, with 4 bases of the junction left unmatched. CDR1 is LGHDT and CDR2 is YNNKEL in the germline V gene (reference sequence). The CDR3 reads CASSQGLAGATGELFF. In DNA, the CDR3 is TGTGCCAGCAGCCAAGGTCTAGCGGGAGCAACCGGGGAGCTGTTTTTT.